The clone carrying this TCR beta chain was picked up one time. Data came from immunoSEQ multiplex PCR; TCRdb stores just in-frame clones and leaves some out. The sample includes over 200,000 clones, approximately 86% seen only once; the top ten take 1.5%. This CDR3 is built from 13 residues. The V end was cut by 4 bases, the J end by 4 bases, with 11 bases between. In germline, CDR1 is SGHKS, CDR2 YYEKEE (reference sequence). The sample originates from a study of blood T cell repertoires in COVID-19. Turning to the study itself: Nucleic acid was either cDNA or gDNA, and it came from T cells, B-cell-depleted T cells, or PBMCs.

The V gene is TRBV5-5, the J gene TRBJ1-2; D may be TRBD1 (6 bases). The sequenced sample consisted of peripheral blood. The TCR comes from a man younger than 30 with active or convalescent COVID-19. The CDR3 DNA follows: TGTGCCAGCAGCCCAGGGGATGCCTATGGCTACACCTTC. It translates to CASSPGDAYGYTF.